The 4 T cell receptor beta chains in this list originate from one sample, sequenced in a study of blood T cell repertoires in COVID-19. Clones were read by immunoSEQ multiplex PCR, and TCRdb kept only the in-frame ones, dropping some. The table has approximately 90,000 clones, 65% to 90% seen once. The sequencing sample was made of peripheral blood. The source of these receptors is a woman aged 80 or older with acute or convalescent COVID-19.

The chain employs TRBV9 and TRBJ1-6, with D uncertain. The V end was cut by 0 bases, the J end by 9 bases, with 10 bases between. The CDR3 has 14 amino acids. Germline V CDR1 and CDR2: SGDLS, YYNGEE. The CDR3 DNA reads as TGTGCCAGCAGCGTAGATCGACCAGGTTCACCCCTCCACTTT. Translation: CASSVDRPGSPLHF. Full variable domain (missing parts from reference TRBV9 and TRBJ1-6): DSGVTQTPKHLITATGQRVTLRCSPRSGDLSVYWYQQSLDQGLQFLIQYYNGEERAKGNILERFSAQQFPDLHSELNLSSLELGDSALYFCASSVDRPGSPLHFGNGTRLTVT.

The CDR3 reads CASRPDTYGYTF. The CDR3 nucleotides read TGTGCCAGCAGACCCGACACCTATGGCTACACCTTC. The chain is built from TRBV28 and TRBJ1-2; D is unresolved. Deletions cut 6 bases from V and 4 bases from J, with 9 bases between. CDR1 and CDR2 (germline): MDHEN, SYDVKM. The CDR3 consists of 12 residues.

The J gene is TRBJ1-6, the V gene TRBV6-5, with D possibly TRBD1 on 5 matching bases. V dropped 2 bases and J dropped 7 bases, with 12 bases sitting between them. Germline assignment: CDR1 MNHEY and CDR2 SVGAGI. The CDR3 length is 15 residues. This chain's CDR3 is CASSYKRGENSPLHF. In DNA, the CDR3 is TGTGCCAGCAGTTACAAAAGGGGCGAGAATTCACCCCTCCACTTT.

The J gene is TRBJ2-7, the V gene TRBV18, with 8 bases aligning to TRBD1. The V and J ends lost 1 base and 1 base, in that order; junction bases with no gene match: 6. Germline CDR1 KGHSH, CDR2 LQKENI. The CDR3 is 16 amino acids. The CDR3 DNA reads TGTGCCAGCTCACCACAGATACAGGGGGTGTCCTACGAGCAGTACTTC. Translation gives CASSPQIQGVSYEQYF.